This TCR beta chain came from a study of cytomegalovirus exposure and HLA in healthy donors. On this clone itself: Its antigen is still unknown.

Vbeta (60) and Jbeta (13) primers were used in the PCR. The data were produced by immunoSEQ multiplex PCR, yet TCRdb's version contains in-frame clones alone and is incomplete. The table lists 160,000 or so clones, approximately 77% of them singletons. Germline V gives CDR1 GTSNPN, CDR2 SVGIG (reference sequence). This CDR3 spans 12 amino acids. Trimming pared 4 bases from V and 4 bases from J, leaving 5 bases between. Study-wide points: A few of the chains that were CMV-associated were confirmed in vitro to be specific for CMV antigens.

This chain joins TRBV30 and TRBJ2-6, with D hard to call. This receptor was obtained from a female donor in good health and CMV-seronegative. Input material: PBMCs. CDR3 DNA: TGTGCCTGGACAGTCGGGGCCAACGTCCTGACTTTC. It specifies CAWTVGANVLTF.